The rows below give T cell receptor beta chains drawn from one sample of a study of T cell responses to AZD1222 COVID-19 vaccine. TCRdb's copy holds only in-frame clones and misses some; the assay was immunoSEQ multiplex PCR. The sample yields tens of thousands of clones, 80% seen once. The material was peripheral blood, obtained on day 0 of AZD1222 vaccination. These receptors came from an adult in good health. The CDR3 runs from the conserved cysteine through the conserved F or W. The D gene is left open where the match is weak. Clone size appears in some rows only: once, few, many, or a class for an expanded clone.

TRBJ2-7,TRBV6-2/TRBV6-3,-,-,CASSRRQGSWEQYF
TRBJ1-2,TRBV6-5,-,-,CASSLGRRLYGYTF
TRBJ1-4,TRBV7-9,-,-,CASSLSTASNEKLFF
TRBJ1-4,TRBV3-1/TRBV3-2,few,-,CASSQNPGGRQEKLFF
TRBJ2-3,TRBV29-1,-,-,CSVEGIGPGDTQYF
TRBJ2-5,TRBV7-2,-,TRBD2,CASSSERGGPETQYF
TRBJ2-7,TRBV5-1,-,TRBD1,CASSLSTGTGAEQYF
TRBJ2-7,TRBV6-2/TRBV6-3,-,TRBD1,CASSVTGTGALSYEQYF
TRBJ2-7,TRBV19,-,-,CATARDETHEQYF
TRBJ2-1,TRBV3-1/TRBV3-2,-,-,CASSQGGTSSYNEQFF
TRBJ1-5,TRBV3-1/TRBV3-2,-,-,CASSQAGGQPQHF
TRBJ2-4,TRBV11-2,-,-,CASSLSGGPSKNIQYF
TRBJ1-1,TRBV5-1,-,TRBD1,CASSPMTGGDTEAFF
TRBJ1-2,TRBV19,-,TRBD1,CASSGGQILNYGYTF
TRBJ2-1,TRBV5-6,-,-,CASSLFGGASSYNEQFF
TRBJ2-2,TRBV12-3/TRBV12-4,-,-,CASSLLTGELFF
TRBJ1-3,TRBV2,-,TRBD1,CASIAGGSSGNTIYF
TRBJ2-7,TRBV18,few,-,CASSPPARSYEQYF
TRBJ1-1,TRBV12-3/TRBV12-4,few,-,CASSLAVNTEAFF
TRBJ2-3,TRBV6-2/TRBV6-3,-,TRBD1,CASSYRDRGTDTQYF
TRBJ1-6,TRBV2,-,-,CASKLGNNSPLHF
TRBJ1-3,TRBV7-2,once,-,CASSSTGPKSGNTIYF
TRBJ2-5,TRBV30,-,-,CAWSAELQETQYF
TRBJ2-3,TRBV14,-,-,CASSQGLVRPDTQYF
TRBJ2-5,TRBV30,-,-,CAWRSGFRGTQYF
TRBJ1-1,TRBV12-2,-,-,CASRSPVVGRETEAFF
TRBJ2-3,TRBV3-1/TRBV3-2,-,-,CASSQVQWVGDTQYF